The clone carrying this TCR beta chain was seen more than once but under ten times. Since a much larger clone is just one base distant, this may be a read error. The record originates from a study of shared clonotypes between healthy human individuals. Among the donors, all were Caucasian adults who lived in Nashville, Tennessee. The table came from immunoSEQ multiplex PCR; TCRdb's copy has only in-frame clones and leaves some out. The data show fewer than 1.4 million clones, around 82% seen once. This clonotype originated in a young man in good health. Some clones in this sample may be carry-over from other donors' samples. Sequenced input: memory CD4+ T cells from PBMCs. The subset here: CD45RA-negative fraction.

The DNA for the CDR3 is TGTGCCAGCAGCCGAGACACAGGTACGCAGTATTTT. Protein sequence: CASSRDTGTQYF. The chain employs TRBV4-2 and TRBJ2-3; weak D call: TRBD1 (5 bases). Germline V gene sequence: CDR1 LGHNA, CDR2 YNFKEQ. This CDR3 has 12 residues.